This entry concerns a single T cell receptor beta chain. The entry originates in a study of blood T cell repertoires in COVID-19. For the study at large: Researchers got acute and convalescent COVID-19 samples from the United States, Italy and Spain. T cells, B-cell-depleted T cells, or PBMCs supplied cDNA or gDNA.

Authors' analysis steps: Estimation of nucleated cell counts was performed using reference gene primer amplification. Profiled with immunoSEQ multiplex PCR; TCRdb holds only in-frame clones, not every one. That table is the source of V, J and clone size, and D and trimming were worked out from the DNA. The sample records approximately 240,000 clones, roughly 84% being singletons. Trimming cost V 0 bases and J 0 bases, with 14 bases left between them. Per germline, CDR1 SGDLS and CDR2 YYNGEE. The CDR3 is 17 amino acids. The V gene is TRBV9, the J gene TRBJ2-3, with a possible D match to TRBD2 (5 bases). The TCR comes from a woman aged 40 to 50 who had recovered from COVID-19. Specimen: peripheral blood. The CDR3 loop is CASSVDTGSSSTDTQYF. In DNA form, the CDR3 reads TGTGCCAGCAGCGTAGATACGGGGAGCTCGAGCACAGATACGCAGTATTTT.